The source of this T cell receptor (beta chain) is a study of blood T cell repertoires in COVID-19. About the research overall: There were acute and convalescent COVID-19 samples, and they came from the United States, Italy and Spain.

Original analysis: It was from reference gene primer amplification that nucleated cell counts were estimated. Clones were read by immunoSEQ multiplex PCR, and TCRdb kept only the in-frame ones, dropping some. V, J and clone size were drawn from that table, and D and trimming were deduced from the DNA. This sample has 150,000 to 180,000 clones; approximately 85% occur once, and the top ten carry 0.63%. It was during active infection that Seattle patients were enrolled and then longitudinally followed. Trimming cost V 7 bases and J 4 bases; bases outside gene matches: 5. CDR3 length: 13 amino acids. Germline CDR1 SNHLY, CDR2 FYNNEI.

The receptor comes from a man aged 55-75 years with COVID-19, enrolled during active disease. This chain joins TRBV2 and TRBJ2-3, with TRBD1 identical over 7 bases. The sequenced material came from peripheral blood. CDR3 protein: CASTKTGPDTQYF. The CDR3 DNA is TGTGCCAGCACTAAGACAGGGCCAGATACGCAGTATTTT.